These T cell receptor beta chains were read from a single sample in a study of blood T cell repertoires in COVID-19. Clones were sequenced by immunoSEQ multiplex PCR, and TCRdb holds only the in-frame ones, with some missing. The sample includes 200,000 to 250,000 clones, roughly 86% of them seen just once. The source material was peripheral blood. These receptors originate from a woman in her forties or fifties with active or convalescent COVID-19. Each CDR3 is given with its conserved first and last residue. Fields, in order: J gene, V gene, CDR3 length, D gene, clone size, CDR3 DNA, CDR3 protein. A D gene is named only where the DNA matches it firmly. Size is omitted from some rows. Given values are once, few, many or a class for expanded clones.

>TRBJ1-2|TRBV4-2|14|NA|NA
TGTGCCAGCAGCCAAGATTGGGCAGGGTACGGCTACACCTTC
CASSQDWAGYGYTF
>TRBJ1-2|TRBV5-1|15|TRBD1|NA
TGCGCCAGCAGCTTGAGCTTCGGGACAGCTTATGGCTACACCTTC
CASSLSFGTAYGYTF
>TRBJ1-5|TRBV6-5|14|NA|once
TGTGCCAGCAGCGTACAGGGAGGGCATCAGCCCCAGCATTTT
CASSVQGGHQPQHF
>TRBJ1-2|TRBV27|14|NA|NA
TGTGCCAGCAGTCTGACAGTGGCTAACTATGGCTACACCTTC
CASSLTVANYGYTF
>TRBJ2-1|TRBV7-9|14|TRBD2|NA
TGTGCCAGCTTCGGTCGAGCGGGAGGTGAGGAGCAGTTCTTC
CASFGRAGGEEQFF
>TRBJ1-6|TRBV6-1|17|TRBD1|NA
TGTGCCAGCAGTGAAGCGCCAGGGGGCAGGGGAGGTTCACCCCTCCACTTT
CASSEAPGGRGGSPLHF
>TRBJ1-2|TRBV6-5|13|NA|NA
TGTGCCAGTTCACAGGGTAGGGACTATGGCTACACCTTC
CASSQGRDYGYTF
>TRBJ1-2|TRBV15|14|NA|few
TGTGCCACCAGCAGAGAGCAGGGAAGGTATGGCTACACCTTC
CATSREQGRYGYTF
>TRBJ2-2|TRBV10-1|15|TRBD1|NA
TGCGCCAGCAGCGCGACAGGGGGCGCTTCCGGGGAGCTGTTTTTT
CASSATGGASGELFF
>TRBJ1-1|TRBV6-5|14|TRBD1|NA
TGTGCCAGCAGCTTACAGGGGAGAGGCACTGAAGCTTTCTTT
CASSLQGRGTEAFF
>TRBJ1-2|TRBV10-3|14|NA|NA
TGTGCCATCAGTGAGTCGGCCCCGGTGGAGGGCTACACCTTC
CAISESAPVEGYTF
>TRBJ1-4|TRBV5-1|15|NA|NA
TGCGCCAGCAGCTTTATACGATCGGTAGATGAAAAACTGTTTTTT
CASSFIRSVDEKLFF
>TRBJ1-2|TRBV5-1|13|NA|NA
TGCGCCAGCAGCTACACAGCTAACTATGGCTACACCTTC
CASSYTANYGYTF
>TRBJ1-3|TRBV6-5|15|TRBD1|NA
TGTGCCAGTCTCGGGACAGGGGGCTCTGGAAACACCATATATTTT
CASLGTGGSGNTIYF
>TRBJ2-5|TRBV5-5|16|TRBD2|NA
TGTGCCAGCAGCTTGGAACTAGCGGGGGGGCGGGAGACCCAGTACTTC
CASSLELAGGRETQYF
>TRBJ1-3|TRBV18|17|TRBD1|NA
TGTGCCAGCTCACCACCGGGACAGATGTTTTCTGGAAACACCATATATTTT
CASSPPGQMFSGNTIYF
>TRBJ1-1|TRBV6-1|15|TRBD1|once
TGTGCCAGCAGTGAAAGACAGGGACTGAACACTGAAGCTTTCTTT
CASSERQGLNTEAFF
>TRBJ1-1|TRBV6-6|15|TRBD1|NA
TGTGCCAGTAGCCGGGACAGGGGTATGAACACTGAAGCTTTCTTT
CASSRDRGMNTEAFF
>TRBJ2-5|TRBV6-5|13|NA|NA
TGTGCCAGCAGTCGCGGGCCCCAAGAGACCCAGTACTTC
CASSRGPQETQYF
>TRBJ1-4|TRBV2|14|NA|NA
TGTGCCAGCAGTGCCCGGGGAACTAATGAAAAACTGTTTTTT
CASSARGTNEKLFF
>TRBJ1-4|TRBV7-9|15|TRBD1|NA
TGTGCCAGCAGCTCGAACCGGGACAGGGCTGAAAAACTGTTTTTT
CASSSNRDRAEKLFF
>TRBJ2-5|TRBV11-2|14|TRBD1|NA
TGTGCCAGCAGCCCGGGACAGGGCCCGGAGACCCAGTACTTC
CASSPGQGPETQYF
>TRBJ2-5|TRBV18|16|NA|NA
TGTGCCAGCTCACCACCGCAGGGCTTCGTGGGAAAGACCCAGTACTTC
CASSPPQGFVGKTQYF
>TRBJ1-2|TRBV19|12|NA|NA
TGTGCCAGTAGAGCAGGGGACTATGGCTACACCTTC
CASRAGDYGYTF
>TRBJ1-1|TRBV11-2|15|NA|NA
TGTGCCAGCAGCCCTCAGACAGGAAAGGACACTGAAGCTTTCTTT
CASSPQTGKDTEAFF
>TRBJ2-1|TRBV5-3|14|NA|NA
TGTGCCAGAAGCTTGGGGGCTAGCCCCAATGAGCAGTTCTTC
CARSLGASPNEQFF
>TRBJ1-1|TRBV24-1|17|TRBD1|NA
TGTGCCACCAGTGATTTCCGGGACAGGGTTACTGACACTGAAGCTTTCTTT
CATSDFRDRVTDTEAFF
>TRBJ2-1|TRBV28|16|TRBD2|NA
TGTGCCAGCAGTTCAAGACTAGCGGGGTCCTACAATGAGCAGTTCTTC
CASSSRLAGSYNEQFF
>TRBJ1-2|TRBV13|19|TRBD1|NA
TGTGCCAGCAGCTTGGAGATGGGGACAGGGGGGAGTCGTAACTATGGCTACACCTTC
CASSLEMGTGGSRNYGYTF
>TRBJ2-7|TRBV11-2|15|TRBD2|NA
TGTGCCAGCAGCTTCACTAGCGGGATTATCGACGAGCAGTACTTC
CASSFTSGIIDEQYF
>TRBJ1-2|TRBV30|9|NA|NA
TGTGCCTGGGACAAGGGCTACACCTTC
CAWDKGYTF
>TRBJ1-5|TRBV28|15|NA|few
TGTGCCACCATACCCCCTGGAGGGGACAATCAGCCCCAGCATTTT
CATIPPGGDNQPQHF
>TRBJ2-5|TRBV5-1|16|NA|NA
TGCGCCAGCAGCAGTCGTCCCCCGTTTGCGGCAGAGACCCAGTACTTC
CASSSRPPFAAETQYF
>TRBJ2-2|TRBV6-2/TRBV6-3|19|TRBD2|NA
TGTGCCAGCAGTTACCCCGGGACTAGCGGGGGGGCCGGCACCGGGGAGCTGTTTTTT
CASSYPGTSGGAGTGELFF
>TRBJ1-2|TRBV5-1|14|NA|few
TGCGCCAGCACCCCCGGTGGGGGGGACTATGGCTACACCTTC
CASTPGGGDYGYTF